Listed below are T cell receptor beta chains from one sample, sequenced in a study of cytomegalovirus exposure and HLA in healthy donors. Clones were sequenced by immunoSEQ multiplex PCR, and TCRdb holds only the in-frame ones, with some missing. The sample contains around 180,000 clones, roughly three quarters of which appear only once. Sequences were obtained from PBMCs. The receptors originated from a woman aged 50 to 60 in good health and CMV-seronegative. Each CDR3 is given with its conserved first and last residue. The order of the fields is CDR3 DNA, CDR3 protein, clone size, J gene, D gene, V gene. D genes are given only for firm matches. Size is stated for part of the rows, as once, few or many counts, or as a class when the clone is expanded.

DNA: TGTGCCAGCAGCTTGCAGGCCGATGGCTACACCTTC
CDR3: CASSLQADGYTF
size: NA
J: TRBJ1-2
D: NA
V: TRBV5-6

DNA: TGTGCTAGTGGTTTCCTTACAGGGAGGGAGAGAACCCTCCACTTT
CDR3: CASGFLTGRERTLHF
size: NA
J: TRBJ1-6
D: NA
V: TRBV12-5

DNA: TGTGCCAGCAGTCCACGGGCAGGGCTGAACACTGAAGCTTTCTTT
CDR3: CASSPRAGLNTEAFF
size: few
J: TRBJ1-1
D: NA
V: TRBV27

DNA: TGCGCCAGCAGCCAAGATGGGGACAGCTTTTATGGCTACACCTTC
CDR3: CASSQDGDSFYGYTF
size: NA
J: TRBJ1-2
D: TRBD1
V: TRBV4-3

DNA: TGTGCCAGCAGCATTAGTGGGCCGACGGATACGCAGTATTTT
CDR3: CASSISGPTDTQYF
size: NA
J: TRBJ2-3
D: NA
V: TRBV7-9

DNA: TGTGCCAGCAGCTTAGGAGACAGGGATACAGATACGCAGTATTTT
CDR3: CASSLGDRDTDTQYF
size: NA
J: TRBJ2-3
D: TRBD1
V: TRBV7-9

DNA: TGTGCCAGCACCCCGGGACACCCGAGCTCCTACGAGCAGTACTTC
CDR3: CASTPGHPSSYEQYF
size: NA
J: TRBJ2-7
D: NA
V: TRBV6-1

DNA: TGTGCCAGCGGGCAGGGCAGGGGATATCAGCCCCAGCATTTT
CDR3: CASGQGRGYQPQHF
size: few
J: TRBJ1-5
D: NA
V: TRBV2

DNA: TGTGCCAGTTCAGATATCAGGGGGGAAGAGCAGTACTTC
CDR3: CASSDIRGEEQYF
size: few
J: TRBJ2-7
D: NA
V: TRBV5-4

DNA: TGTGCCAGCAGCTTCCAACAGGGTAACGAGCAGTACTTC
CDR3: CASSFQQGNEQYF
size: NA
J: TRBJ2-7
D: NA
V: TRBV7-2

DNA: TGTGCCAGCAGCCAAATAAACACCGGGGAGCTGTTTTTT
CDR3: CASSQINTGELFF
size: NA
J: TRBJ2-2
D: NA
V: TRBV4-2

DNA: TGTGCCAGCAAGGTGGGGCAGTTCTACGAGCAGTACTTC
CDR3: CASKVGQFYEQYF
size: few
J: TRBJ2-7
D: NA
V: TRBV2

DNA: TGCGCCAGCAGCTTGGGAGAGTTAAACACTGAAGCTTTCTTT
CDR3: CASSLGELNTEAFF
size: NA
J: TRBJ1-1
D: NA
V: TRBV5-1

DNA: TGTGCCAGCATTCGGGATCCTAGCAATCAGCCCCAGCATTTT
CDR3: CASIRDPSNQPQHF
size: NA
J: TRBJ1-5
D: NA
V: TRBV6-1

DNA: TGTGCCAGCTCACTCGGACTAGCCGAAGTGACCGGGGAGCTGTTTTTT
CDR3: CASSLGLAEVTGELFF
size: few
J: TRBJ2-2
D: TRBD2
V: TRBV18

DNA: TGTGCTAGTGCATCGACTAGCGGCTCCTACGAGCAGTACTTC
CDR3: CASASTSGSYEQYF
size: NA
J: TRBJ2-7
D: TRBD2
V: TRBV12-5

DNA: TGTGCCAGCAGCCCTAAGGGGGGGGGCCAAACAGATACGCAGTATTTT
CDR3: CASSPKGGGQTDTQYF
size: NA
J: TRBJ2-3
D: NA
V: TRBV5-4

DNA: TGTGCCAGCAGTGATCCGGGACAGTCCTACAATGAGCAGTTCTTC
CDR3: CASSDPGQSYNEQFF
size: NA
J: TRBJ2-1
D: TRBD1
V: TRBV2

DNA: TGCGCCAGCAGCTCGGGACAGACCAACTATGGCTACACCTTC
CDR3: CASSSGQTNYGYTF
size: NA
J: TRBJ1-2
D: TRBD1
V: TRBV5-1

DNA: TGTGCCAGCAGTTTATTGAAGGGGTCCTATGGCTACACCTTC
CDR3: CASSLLKGSYGYTF
size: NA
J: TRBJ1-2
D: NA
V: TRBV28

DNA: TGTGCCAGCAGCCCCGAGGGTTATGGGAATACCGGGGAGCTGTTTTTT
CDR3: CASSPEGYGNTGELFF
size: NA
J: TRBJ2-2
D: NA
V: TRBV11-1

DNA: TGTGCCTGGAGTGAGGGGCTGGAGACCCAGTACTTC
CDR3: CAWSEGLETQYF
size: NA
J: TRBJ2-5
D: NA
V: TRBV30

DNA: TGCAGCGCCAATGCGGGGGGGCGATCTGGAAACACCATATATTTT
CDR3: CSANAGGRSGNTIYF
size: NA
J: TRBJ1-3
D: NA
V: TRBV29-1